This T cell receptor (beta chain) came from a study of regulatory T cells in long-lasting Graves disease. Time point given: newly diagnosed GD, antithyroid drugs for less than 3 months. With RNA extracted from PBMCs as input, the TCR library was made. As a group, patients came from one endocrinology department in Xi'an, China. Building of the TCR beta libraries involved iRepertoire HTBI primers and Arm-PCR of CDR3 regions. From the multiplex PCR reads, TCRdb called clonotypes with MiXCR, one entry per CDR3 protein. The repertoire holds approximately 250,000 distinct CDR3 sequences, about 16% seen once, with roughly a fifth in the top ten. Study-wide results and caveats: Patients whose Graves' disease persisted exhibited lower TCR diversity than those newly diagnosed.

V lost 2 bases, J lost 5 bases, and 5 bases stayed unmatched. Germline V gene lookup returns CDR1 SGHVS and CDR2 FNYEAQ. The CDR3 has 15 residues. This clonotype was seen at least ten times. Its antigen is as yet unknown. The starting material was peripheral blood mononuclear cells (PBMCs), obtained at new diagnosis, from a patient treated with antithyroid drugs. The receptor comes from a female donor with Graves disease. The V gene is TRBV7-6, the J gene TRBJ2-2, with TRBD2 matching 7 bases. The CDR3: CASSLWTSRTGELFF. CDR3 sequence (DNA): TGTGCCAGCAGCTTATGGACTAGTCGGACCGGGGAGCTGTTTTTT.